This record looks at one TCR delta chain sequence and its context. This clone was observed a handful of times. Its antigen remains undetermined. This sequence is one base from a far larger clone and is likely a read error. The same CDR3 arises from other DNA sequences in this sample as well. Vgamma9/Vdelta2+ and Vdelta2-negative gammadelta T cell populations were flow-sorted from peripheral blood mononuclear cells for bulk TCR repertoire analysis. CDR1 and CDR2, looked up from the germline V gene, are TSWWSYY and QGS. The CDR3 sequence holds 21 residues, the cysteine and phenylalanine included. The kept DNA is CDR3 alone, 63 bases in frame from the first base. The data belong to a study of γδ T cells in repeated Plasmodium falciparum infection (dated by TCRdb to about 2021). In terms of the full investigation: Malian children exposed to intense seasonal malaria transmission were enrolled in the natural-infection arm and compared with Australian children matched for age and gender. Four or five malaria-naive U.S. adults underwent four controlled human malaria infections by bites from P. falciparum NF54-infected Anopheles stephensi mosquitoes over around 580 days. Controlled-infection subjects were sampled at baseline, immediately before selected infections, and 21 days after each infection. Malian gammadelta TCR repertoires were analysed cross-sectionally in periods with no transmission and longitudinally across episodes of acute febrile malaria. The study looked at how repeated Plasmodium falciparum infection shapes the human gammadelta T cell repertoire, using both natural infection in Mali and controlled human malaria infection.

Findings and caveats that apply to the study as a whole: Vgamma9/Vdelta2+ TCR repertoires showed a highly stable polyclonal repertoire over time and infection, with many inter-individual overlapping TCRgamma sequences. Compared with the repertoires of Australian children, the Vdelta2-negative gammadelta TCR repertoires of Malian children appeared more clonally expanded, less diverse and less shared. Because the controlled-infection cohort was small, analysis of inter-individual variability in gammadelta T cell responses was limited. In Vdelta2-negative, largely Vdelta1+, gammadelta TCR repertoires, repeated controlled infections appeared to drive waves of new clonotype selection. The Malian cohort came from a small rural village of predominantly one ethnic group, limiting generalizability.

Libraries were prepared through multiplex PCR. The instrument given in TCRdb is Illumina MiSeq. Every sorted gammadelta T cell sample had both its TCR gamma (TRG) and TCR delta (TRD) chains sequenced. On the authors' methods: Clonotype tree plots, accumulated frequency of the top 20 clonotypes, diversity index (DI) and D75 metrics were included in the repertoire analyses. TCRdb called clones anew from the public reads via CATT; matching DNA rows were later pooled. The V and J calls come from TCRdb's annotation, not from the publication. The sample table shows tens of thousands of delta-chain clones, and about 1.6% are seen once. The top ten constitute over 6.5% of the sample.

The source of this sequence is a pool of human donors (malaria-infected and uninfected, not separated). Material: gamma-delta T cells from blood. V gene TRDV1 was called; the J gene was not; the tabulated D call, TRDD3, remains unverified against the DNA. The nucleotide sequence is given as TGTGCTCTTGGGGAACGGCCCTTTTTCCCACTTTTACTGGGGGACACCGATAAGCTCATCTTT. Its translation reads: CALGERPFFPLLLGDTDKLIF.